What follows is one TCR beta chain and its context. These data are taken from a study of blood T cell repertoires in COVID-19. The overall study: Material from acute and convalescent COVID-19 was sourced from the United States, Italy and Spain. In each case, the material was cDNA or gDNA derived from T cells, B-cell-depleted T cells, or PBMCs.

The V gene's germline CDR1 is SGHTA and CDR2 FQGNSA. After removal of 5 bases from V and 4 bases from J, the junction contained 8 bases not matched to a gene. This CDR3 has 15 residues. How the authors handled the data: Scientists estimated how many nucleated cells there were by amplifying reference gene primers. Repertoires were generated with immunoSEQ multiplex PCR, while TCRdb's copy carries only in-frame clones and drops some. V, J and clone size are those of that table, while D and trimming were read from the DNA. Found here are 200,000 to 250,000 clones, less than 85% of them singletons; the top ten hold around 3.3%.

The genes are TRBV7-2 and TRBJ1-3; 7 nucleotides agree with TRBD1. The source is a woman older than 75 with acute or convalescent COVID-19. Sequenced: peripheral blood. CDR3 in DNA: TGTGCCAGCAGCCTACAGACAGGGAACGGAAACACCATATATTTT. This gives the protein CASSLQTGNGNTIYF.